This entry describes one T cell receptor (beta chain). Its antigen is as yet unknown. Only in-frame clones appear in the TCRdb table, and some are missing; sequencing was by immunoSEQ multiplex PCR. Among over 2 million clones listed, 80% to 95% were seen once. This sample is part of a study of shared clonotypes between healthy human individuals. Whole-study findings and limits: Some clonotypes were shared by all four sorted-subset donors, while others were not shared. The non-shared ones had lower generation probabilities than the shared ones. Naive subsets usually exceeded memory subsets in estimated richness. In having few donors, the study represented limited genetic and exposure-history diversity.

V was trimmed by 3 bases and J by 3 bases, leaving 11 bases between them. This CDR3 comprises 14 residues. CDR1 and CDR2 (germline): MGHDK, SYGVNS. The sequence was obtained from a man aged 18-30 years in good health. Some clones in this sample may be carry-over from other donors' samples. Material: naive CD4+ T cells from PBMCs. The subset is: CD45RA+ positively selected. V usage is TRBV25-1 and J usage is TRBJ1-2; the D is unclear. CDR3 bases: TGTGCCAGCAGTGACCAGGAAGGTTACTATGGCTACACCTTC. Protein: CASSDQEGYYGYTF.